This paragraph covers one T cell receptor (beta chain) sequence. The antigen remains unidentified. One base away lies a much larger clone, so this may be a sequencing read error. This entry comes from a study of neurological immune-mediated disorders. 5'RACE with 10-nucleotide random UMIs produced the cDNA. A single record per CDR3 protein comes from TCRdb applying MiXCR to the 5' RACE reads. The data show tens of thousands of distinct CDR3 sequences, with 10% to 15% seen just once and about 2.5% held by the top ten. Specified time point: longitudinal time-point 2. Study conclusions and caveats: No CDR3 amino acid sequences were shared by expanded clones across subjects, suggesting private repertoires in all groups. HTLV-1-associated myelopathy ranked highest for TCR clonal expansion and multiple sclerosis lowest, beneath healthy controls.

What was sequenced was PBMCs. The receptor was derived from a woman aged 40 to 49 in good health.

CDR3 protein: CASSAYAREHFF. CDR3 nucleotides: TGTGCCAGCAGTGCCTACGCTAGGGAGCATTTCTTC. J is TRBJ2-1 and V is TRBV2; a possible D gene is TRBD2 (5 bases). Per the germline V gene, CDR1 is SNHLY and CDR2 is FYNNEI. The CDR3 extends over 12 amino acids.